This T cell receptor (beta chain) came from a study of cytomegalovirus exposure and HLA in healthy donors. Study conclusions and caveats: HLA restriction was apparent for most CMV-associated TCR beta chains in a later analysis. Reports state that TCR beta sequences accurately predicted most subjects' HLA-A and HLA-B alleles.

With 60 Vbeta and 13 Jbeta primers, the PCR was carried out. Only in-frame clones appear in the TCRdb table, and some are missing; sequencing was by immunoSEQ multiplex PCR. The sample carries 150,000 or so clones, less than 90% recorded once. About this clone itself: Its antigen is not known.

V shed 6 bases and J shed 5 bases, with 10 bases lying between them. The CDR3 contains 12 residues. Per the germline V gene, CDR1 is MNHNS and CDR2 is SASEGT. Sequencing was carried out using PBMCs. The chain recombines TRBV6-1 with TRBJ1-2; no clear D. This receptor was identified in a woman in her fifties or sixties in good health and CMV-seropositive. The CDR3 region has the DNA TGTGCCAGCAGACCCCCGGGGTATGGCTACACCTTC. Translated, it gives CASRPPGYGYTF.